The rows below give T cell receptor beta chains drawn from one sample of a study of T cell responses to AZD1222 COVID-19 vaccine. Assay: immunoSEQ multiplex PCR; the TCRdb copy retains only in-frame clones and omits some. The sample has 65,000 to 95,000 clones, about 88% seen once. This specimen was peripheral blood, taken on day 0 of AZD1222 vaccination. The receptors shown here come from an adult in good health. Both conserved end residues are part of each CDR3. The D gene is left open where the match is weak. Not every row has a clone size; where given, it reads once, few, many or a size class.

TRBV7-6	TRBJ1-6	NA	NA	CASSLIPDPRNSPLHF	TGTGCCAGCAGCTTAATCCCAGATCCCAGGAATTCACCCCTCCACTTT
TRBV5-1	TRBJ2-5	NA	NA	CASSYHTLGPETQYF	TGCGCCAGCAGCTACCACACGTTGGGACCGGAGACCCAGTACTTC
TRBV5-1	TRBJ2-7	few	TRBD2	CASSFWEGESEQYF	TGCGCCAGCAGCTTTTGGGAGGGAGAAAGCGAGCAGTACTTC
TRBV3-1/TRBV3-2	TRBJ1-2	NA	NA	CASSQDNNYGYTF	TGTGCCAGCAGCCAAGATAATAACTATGGCTACACCTTC
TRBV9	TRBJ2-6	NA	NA	CASSVGFDLLSGANVLTF	TGTGCCAGCAGCGTAGGTTTCGACCTTCTCTCTGGGGCCAACGTCCTGACTTTC
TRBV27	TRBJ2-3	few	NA	CASIKTDTDTQYF	TGTGCCAGCATCAAAACAGACACAGATACGCAGTATTTT
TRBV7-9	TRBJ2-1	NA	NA	CASTSQSYNEQFF	TGTGCCAGCACATCTCAGTCCTACAATGAGCAGTTCTTC
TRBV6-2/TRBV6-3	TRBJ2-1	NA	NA	CASSWDIVNNEQFF	TGTGCCAGCAGCTGGGATATAGTCAACAATGAGCAGTTCTTC
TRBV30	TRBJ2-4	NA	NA	CAWSVGGVGYF	TGTGCCTGGAGTGTTGGAGGGGTCGGGTACTTC
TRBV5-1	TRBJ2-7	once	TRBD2	CASSLSGGLYEQYF	TGCGCCAGCAGCTTGAGCGGGGGGTTATACGAGCAGTACTTC
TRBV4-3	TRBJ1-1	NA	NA	CASSHREGNTEAFF	TGCGCCAGCAGCCACAGAGAAGGGAACACTGAAGCTTTCTTT
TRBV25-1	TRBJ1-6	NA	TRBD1	CASGTGQGSPLHF	TGTGCCAGCGGGACAGGGCAAGGTTCACCCCTCCACTTT
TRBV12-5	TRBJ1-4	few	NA	CASGFGEKLFF	TGTGCTAGTGGATTCGGGGAAAAACTGTTTTTT
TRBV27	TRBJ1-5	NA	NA	CASSGGGGRPQHF	TGTGCCAGCAGTGGCGGCGGGGGTCGGCCCCAGCATTTT